Listed below are T cell receptor beta chains from one sample, sequenced in a study of blood T cell repertoires in COVID-19. Method: immunoSEQ multiplex PCR; TCRdb's copy keeps in-frame clones and lacks some. Of about 110,000 clones listed, over 60% are singletons. The specimen sequenced was peripheral blood. These receptors were collected from a woman of 80 years or more with acute or convalescent COVID-19. Both conserved end residues are part of each CDR3. D genes are given only for firm matches. For some rows the clone size is stated as once, few or many, or as a class when expanded; others skip it.

J gene: TRBJ1-5
clone size: few
D gene: .
CDR3 length: 14
V gene: TRBV5-1
CDR3 protein: CASSEGHPNQPQHF
CDR3 DNA: TGCGCCAGCAGCGAGGGACACCCTAATCAGCCCCAGCATTTT

J gene: TRBJ2-7
clone size: .
D gene: .
CDR3 length: 14
V gene: TRBV7-8
CDR3 protein: CASIGTTNSYEQYF
CDR3 DNA: TGTGCCAGCATCGGGACAACTAACTCCTACGAGCAGTACTTC

J gene: TRBJ1-2
clone size: once
D gene: TRBD1
CDR3 length: 14
V gene: TRBV2
CDR3 protein: CASSRQGERNGYTF
CDR3 DNA: TGTGCCAGCAGTAGACAGGGGGAGAGGAATGGCTACACCTTC

J gene: TRBJ1-6
clone size: .
D gene: .
CDR3 length: 13
V gene: TRBV3-1/TRBV3-2
CDR3 protein: CASSPEYNSPLHF
CDR3 DNA: TGTGCCAGCAGCCCGGAGTATAATTCACCCCTCCACTTT

J gene: TRBJ2-7
clone size: .
D gene: .
CDR3 length: 15
V gene: TRBV5-4
CDR3 protein: CASSSRQPNPYEQYF
CDR3 DNA: TGTGCCAGCAGCTCTCGACAGCCTAACCCCTACGAGCAGTACTTC

J gene: TRBJ1-1
clone size: .
D gene: TRBD1
CDR3 length: 15
V gene: TRBV19
CDR3 protein: CASSIVRGRNTEAFF
CDR3 DNA: TGTGCCAGTAGTATAGTCAGGGGGCGGAACACTGAAGCTTTCTTT

J gene: TRBJ2-7
clone size: once
D gene: TRBD2
CDR3 length: 16
V gene: TRBV5-6
CDR3 protein: CASSSISGEGYYEQYF
CDR3 DNA: TGTGCCAGCAGCTCAATCAGTGGGGAGGGTTACTACGAGCAGTACTTC

J gene: TRBJ1-1
clone size: .
D gene: TRBD1
CDR3 length: 17
V gene: TRBV9
CDR3 protein: CASSVALGQIYNTEAFF
CDR3 DNA: TGTGCCAGCAGCGTAGCTCTGGGACAGATATATAACACTGAAGCTTTCTTT

J gene: TRBJ2-5
clone size: .
D gene: .
CDR3 length: 13
V gene: TRBV12-3/TRBV12-4
CDR3 protein: CASSLIEQGTQYF
CDR3 DNA: TGTGCCAGCAGTTTGATCGAGCAGGGGACCCAGTACTTC

J gene: TRBJ2-3
clone size: .
D gene: .
CDR3 length: 14
V gene: TRBV10-3
CDR3 protein: CAISPPGSTDTQYF
CDR3 DNA: TGTGCCATCAGCCCCCCGGGTAGCACAGATACGCAGTATTTT

J gene: TRBJ1-2
clone size: .
D gene: .
CDR3 length: 12
V gene: TRBV28
CDR3 protein: CASSLRGYGYTF
CDR3 DNA: TGTGCCAGCAGCCTCAGGGGCTATGGCTACACCTTC

J gene: TRBJ2-3
clone size: .
D gene: TRBD2
CDR3 length: 15
V gene: TRBV19
CDR3 protein: CASSFREGGADTQYF
CDR3 DNA: TGTGCCAGTAGTTTTCGGGAGGGAGGCGCAGATACGCAGTATTTT

J gene: TRBJ1-1
clone size: .
D gene: TRBD1
CDR3 length: 16
V gene: TRBV28
CDR3 protein: CASSLVTGGRRTEAFF
CDR3 DNA: TGTGCCAGCAGTTTAGTGACAGGGGGCCGTCGAACTGAAGCTTTCTTT

J gene: TRBJ2-2
clone size: .
D gene: TRBD1
CDR3 length: 15
V gene: TRBV18
CDR3 protein: CASSQYDRVDGELFF
CDR3 DNA: TGTGCCAGCTCACAATATGACAGGGTTGACGGGGAGCTGTTTTTT

J gene: TRBJ1-5
clone size: .
D gene: TRBD1
CDR3 length: 15
V gene: TRBV19
CDR3 protein: CASRPGQGNDQPQHF
CDR3 DNA: TGTGCCAGTAGGCCGGGACAGGGGAACGATCAGCCCCAGCATTTT